A selection of T cell receptor beta chains follows, all from one sample in a study of blood T cell repertoires in COVID-19. Sequencing used immunoSEQ multiplex PCR; TCRdb keeps in-frame clones, though not all of them. The table lists roughly 150,000 clones, 85% of them singletons. The specimen sequenced was peripheral blood. The receptors here all came from a woman aged 80 or over with COVID-19, enrolled during active disease. The CDR3 runs from the conserved cysteine through the conserved F or W. The D gene is left open where the match is weak. Where a row states a size, it is once, few, many or the class of an expanded clone; other rows omit it.

J gene	D gene	clone size	V gene	CDR3 protein	CDR3 DNA
TRBJ2-7	TRBD2	NA	TRBV11-2	CASSLERGLAEQYF	TGTGCCAGCAGCTTAGAGAGGGGACTAGCCGAGCAGTACTTC
TRBJ1-4	TRBD1	NA	TRBV3-1/TRBV3-2	CASSFDRGPSEKLFF	TGTGCCAGCAGCTTCGACAGGGGGCCAAGCGAAAAACTGTTTTTT
TRBJ1-3	TRBD1	NA	TRBV6-6	CASSQGTGRSHIYF	TGTGCCAGCAGCCAAGGGACAGGGAGAAGTCACATATATTTT
TRBJ1-3	TRBD1	once	TRBV6-5	CASSSGTGKSTIYF	TGTGCCAGCAGTAGTGGGACAGGGAAGAGCACCATATATTTT
TRBJ2-1	NA	NA	TRBV28	CASSHGQTTYNEQFF	TGTGCCAGCAGCCATGGACAGACCACCTACAATGAGCAGTTCTTC
TRBJ2-2	NA	NA	TRBV9	CASSVQNTGELFF	TGTGCCAGCAGCGTACAGAACACCGGGGAGCTGTTTTTT
TRBJ2-7	NA	NA	TRBV20-1	CSASLDRLAFEWVPYTPYEQYF	TGCAGTGCTAGTCTGGACAGATTAGCGTTCGAGTGGGTACCCTATACCCCCTACGAGCAGTACTTC
TRBJ1-4	NA	NA	TRBV25-1	CASVESGGEKLFF	TGTGCCAGCGTAGAATCCGGCGGAGAAAAACTGTTTTTT
TRBJ2-7	NA	NA	TRBV28	CASRPPGYEQYF	TGTGCCAGCAGGCCCCCAGGCTACGAGCAGTACTTC
TRBJ2-3	TRBD2	NA	TRBV2	CASSEARPGTSAIGTQYF	TGTGCCAGCAGTGAAGCGCGCCCCGGGACTAGCGCAATAGGTACGCAGTATTTT
TRBJ2-1	NA	NA	TRBV9	CASSTWGAPGYNEQFF	TGTGCCAGCAGCACCTGGGGAGCGCCCGGTTACAATGAGCAGTTCTTC
TRBJ2-2	NA	NA	TRBV11-2	CASSRPGTGELFF	TGTGCCAGCAGCCGACCCGGGACCGGGGAGCTGTTTTTT
TRBJ2-3	TRBD1	NA	TRBV13	CASSLGGQGIRTDTQYF	TGTGCCAGCAGCTTAGGGGGACAGGGGATCAGAACAGATACGCAGTATTTT
TRBJ1-2	TRBD1	NA	TRBV5-4	CASSAAPDRVPSGYTF	TGTGCCAGCAGCGCCGCCCCCGACAGGGTCCCAAGTGGCTACACCTTC
TRBJ1-2	NA	NA	TRBV28	CASSNYREQHYGYTF	TGTGCCAGCAGCAACTACAGGGAACAGCACTATGGCTACACCTTC
TRBJ1-4	NA	few	TRBV25-1	CASSAPGLRGEKLFF	TGTGCCAGCAGTGCCCCGGGGTTGAGAGGGGAAAAACTGTTTTTT
TRBJ2-7	NA	NA	TRBV7-2	CASKDRGSYEQYF	TGTGCCAGCAAAGACAGAGGATCCTACGAGCAGTACTTC
TRBJ1-3	NA	NA	TRBV5-1	CASSFNFGGNTIYF	TGCGCCAGCAGCTTTAACTTTGGTGGAAACACCATATATTTT
TRBJ1-5	NA	few	TRBV2	CASSSSRRNQPQHF	TGTGCCAGCAGTTCTAGCAGGCGCAATCAGCCCCAGCATTTT
TRBJ2-3	NA	NA	TRBV11-1	CASSLEEDTQYF	TGTGCCAGCAGCTTAGAGGAGGATACGCAGTATTTT
TRBJ1-6	NA	NA	TRBV2	CASSEEQGWSSPLHF	TGTGCCAGCAGTGAAGAGCAGGGTTGGTCTTCACCCCTCCACTTT
TRBJ2-1	NA	NA	TRBV25-1	CASSDQGLGPNEQFF	TGTGCCAGCAGTGATCAGGGACTCGGACCCAATGAGCAGTTCTTC
TRBJ2-1	NA	NA	TRBV5-1	CASSFADSYNEQFF	TGCGCCAGCAGCTTTGCGGACTCCTACAATGAGCAGTTCTTC
TRBJ2-5	TRBD2	NA	TRBV2	CASRGTSGGYF	TGTGCCAGCAGAGGGACTAGCGGTGGGTACTTC
TRBJ1-2	NA	NA	TRBV27	CASSPSPGLGGGGYTF	TGTGCCAGCAGTCCCAGTCCGGGACTCGGGGGTGGTGGCTACACCTTC
TRBJ2-3	NA	NA	TRBV5-1	CASSKGQVGATDTQYF	TGCGCCAGCAGCAAAGGACAAGTTGGGGCCACAGATACGCAGTATTTT
TRBJ2-1	NA	NA	TRBV6-5	CASSSLNEQFF	TGTGCCAGCAGCTCCTTGAATGAGCAGTTCTTC
TRBJ2-1	NA	NA	TRBV19	CASSVFSNEQFF	TGTGCCAGTAGTGTTTTCTCCAATGAGCAGTTCTTC
TRBJ1-2	NA	NA	TRBV7-2	CASSPTGNYGYTF	TGTGCCAGCAGCCCAACAGGGAACTATGGCTACACCTTC
TRBJ1-1	NA	NA	TRBV27	CASRHGEGTEAFF	TGTGCCAGCAGGCATGGAGAGGGCACTGAAGCTTTCTTT
TRBJ2-5	NA	NA	TRBV24-1	CATSDLRNSQETQYF	TGTGCCACCAGTGATTTGAGGAACAGCCAAGAGACCCAGTACTTC
TRBJ2-6	TRBD1	NA	TRBV19	CASSMLDRVVSGANVLTF	TGTGCCAGTAGTATGTTGGACAGGGTGGTGTCTGGGGCCAACGTCCTGACTTTC
TRBJ2-2	NA	NA	TRBV6-5	CASSTQGTSTGELFF	TGTGCCAGCAGTACACAAGGGACAAGCACCGGGGAGCTGTTTTTT
TRBJ1-5	NA	NA	TRBV28	CASSFMLGGNQPQHF	TGTGCCAGCAGTTTTATGTTAGGGGGCAATCAGCCCCAGCATTTT
TRBJ2-7	TRBD1	NA	TRBV6-5	CASRGTGTYEQYF	TGTGCCAGCAGGGGGACAGGTACCTACGAGCAGTACTTC
TRBJ1-1	NA	NA	TRBV5-1	CASRSTENTEAFF	TGCGCCAGCAGATCGACTGAGAACACTGAAGCTTTCTTT
TRBJ2-1	TRBD2	NA	TRBV9	CASTGSGGPREQFF	TGTGCCAGCACTGGTAGCGGGGGCCCCCGGGAGCAGTTCTTC
TRBJ1-2	NA	NA	TRBV27	CASKLQGTLVGYTF	TGTGCCAGCAAATTACAGGGTACTCTCGTTGGCTACACCTTC
TRBJ2-3	TRBD2	NA	TRBV5-4	CASSSGLAGSTDTQYF	TGTGCCAGCAGCTCTGGACTAGCGGGGAGCACAGATACGCAGTATTTT
TRBJ1-5	NA	NA	TRBV2	CASSEPYDRSGNQPQHF	TGTGCCAGCAGTGAACCTTACGACAGGTCCGGCAATCAGCCCCAGCATTTT
TRBJ1-5	TRBD1	few	TRBV4-1	CASSQQGARGPQPQHF	TGCGCCAGCAGCCAACAAGGGGCCAGGGGGCCTCAGCCCCAGCATTTT
TRBJ2-7	TRBD2	NA	TRBV19	CASMGPGGRSYEQYF	TGTGCCAGTATGGGACCCGGCGGGAGGTCCTACGAGCAGTACTTC
TRBJ2-7	NA	NA	TRBV27	CASSLQGPRYEQYF	TGTGCCAGCAGCTTGCAGGGCCCGAGGTACGAGCAGTACTTC
TRBJ1-2	TRBD1	NA	TRBV6-1	CASSEGPGQSYGYTF	TGTGCCAGCAGTGAGGGCCCGGGACAGTCCTATGGCTACACCTTC
TRBJ1-1	TRBD1	NA	TRBV19	CASSLQGVRTEAFF	TGTGCCAGTAGCTTACAGGGGGTGAGGACTGAAGCTTTCTTT
TRBJ2-3	TRBD1	NA	TRBV10-3	CAISESRDRGGTDTQYF	TGTGCCATCAGTGAGTCAAGGGACAGGGGGGGCACAGATACGCAGTATTTT